This T cell receptor (beta chain) was sequenced during a study of blood T cells in healthy people across ages. Notes on this clonotype: The antigen is not known.

Whole-study results and caveats: A roughly linear fall in TCR beta diversity per million T cells was seen with increasing age.

Sample-barcoded 5' priming and a J-beta primer mix drove a second PCR of about 6 to 12 cycles. Each CDR3 protein is one row after TCRdb ran MiXCR on the 5' RACE reads. The data hold some 930,000 distinct CDR3 sequences, with 25% to 35% observed a single time. These data also featured in a second study, about T cells of mothers and their children.

This TCR was sampled from a woman in her forties in good health. Sample: blood.

The CDR3 loop is CSGGGQGGQPQHF. The CDR3, as DNA: TGCAGCGGTGGGGGACAGGGAGGTCAGCCCCAGCATTTT. The chain has TRBV29-1 and TRBJ1-5; 9 bases fit TRBD1. Germline values: CDR1 SQVTM, CDR2 ANQGSEA. Losses at the gene ends were 7 bases for V and 6 bases for J; bases not matched to a gene: 7. The CDR3 has 13 amino acids.